This T cell receptor beta chain was captured by sequencing in a study of blood T cells in healthy people across ages. Alongside a J-beta primer mix, a sample-barcoded 5' primer served in a second PCR lasting about 7 to 11 cycles. TCRdb processed the 5' RACE reads anew with MiXCR; each CDR3 protein has one entry. Among about 940,000 distinct CDR3 sequences, about 48% were seen once, and the ten largest hold 13%. General study points: Older age coincided with a roughly linear decline in TCR beta diversity per million T cells. Without sorted subsets, naive and antigen-experienced compartments could not be conclusively compared. Shifts in expanded clonotypes may have been confounded by donor CMV status, which was unknown.

Turning to this clonotype: Its antigen is not identified. A much bigger clone sits one base away, suggesting this may be a read error.

Researchers collected approximately 9.9 milliliters of peripheral blood from every single donor. The CDR3 runs 14 residues. Looked up from germline, CDR1 is SGHAT and CDR2 is FQNNGV. The chain is built from TRBV11-2 and TRBJ1-4, with D perhaps TRBD1 (6 bases). The sequenced sample consisted of blood. This clonotype was obtained from a man younger than 45 in good health. The CDR3 DNA reads as TGTGCCAACAGCCCCAGGGGAACTAATGAAAAACTGTTTTTT. It specifies CANSPRGTNEKLFF.